Presented here are 2 T cell receptor beta chains from one specimen sequenced in a study of OX40 agonist ivuxolimab in advanced cancers. Using immunoSEQ multiplex PCR, the repertoire was profiled, and TCRdb retains in-frame clones only, with some absent. The table has around 90,000 clones, around 87% seen once. This material consisted of CD4+ or CD8+ T cells sorted from blood, taken in a trial of the OX40 agonist ivuxolimab. The receptors shown here come from an adult with an advanced solid tumor such as melanoma, head and neck, liver or kidney cancer.

The rearrangement joins TRBV10-3 to TRBJ2-7; 7 bases match TRBD1. The J segment lost 4 bases and the V segment lost 6 bases, leaving 9 bases of the junction unmatched. The germline gives CDR1 ENHRY, CDR2 SYGVKD. The CDR3 is 14 amino acids. The CDR3 is CAIRRDSWPYEQYF. CDR3 bases: TGTGCCATCAGAAGGGACAGTTGGCCGTACGAGCAGTACTTC.

This clone was observed once. V usage is TRBV7-6 and J usage is TRBJ1-2, with unresolved D. V was cut by 5 bases and J by 4 bases, with 17 bases left in between. Germline V gene sequence: CDR1 SGHVS, CDR2 FNYEAQ. The CDR3 runs 15 residues. CDR3 region: CASSEGGDMGYGYTF. The CDR3 nucleotides read TGTGCCAGCAGCGAAGGTGGAGATATGGGCTATGGCTACACCTTC.